This T cell receptor (beta chain) was recovered during a study of cytomegalovirus exposure and HLA in healthy donors (dated by TCRdb to 2015 to 2018). Notes on the research overall: In an earlier analysis of 450 to 750 of the donors, roughly 300 Gb of sequence data and approximately 120 million unique TCR beta sequences from about 190 million T cells were reported. Every discovery cohort repertoire had been produced on one sequencing platform. The study aimed to test whether signatures of past pathogen exposure could be identified by cataloging public T cell receptors. Donor age, sex, ethnicity and CMV serostatus were compiled alongside the repertoire data. Typing coverage differed by locus: A, B, C, DRB1 and DQB1 were typed in about 620-640 donors, DQA1 in 500 to 550, DPA1 in around 610, and DPB1 in just under 490. The study used immunosequencing to profile the T cell repertoires of hundreds of subjects and linked those repertoires to cytomegalovirus serostatus. In a later genetic analysis, genome-wide SNP genotypes for about three fifths of the roughly 670 donors were used, and that subset was treated as a discovery cohort. An earlier analysis of fewer than 700 of the donors applied high-throughput TCR beta sequencing to assess whether each TCR beta V gene segment acted as functional or pseudogenic. A separate validation cohort of about 110 different subjects was used in addition to the approximately 610-subject first cohort. HLA typing covered class I and class II loci at four-digit resolution. Among the roughly 400 genotyped donors, around 81% belonged to the genetic ancestry cluster associated with self-reported Caucasian donors. In the later analysis, no new phenotypic data were used to find candidate immune exposures; instead, reliance was placed on TCR beta sequences and their occurrence across donors. An early release covering about 600 HLA-typed donors comprised 250 to 350 gigabases of sequencing data and 85 million to 100 million unique TCR sequences. Five DR-DQ haplotypes were treated as single units for association and clustering because of strong linkage in the cohort. In a later analysis, previously published TCR beta repertoires from about 670 donors were re-analyzed and high-resolution HLA genotyping was added so that TCR occurrence patterns could be studied. Among around 400 genotyped donors of the cohort, an average of about 220,000 unique TCR beta nucleotide sequences was sequenced per donor, of which 15% to 20% were non-productive. High-throughput TCR immunosequencing, statistical association of individual TCRs with disease status, and machine learning were combined to predict cytomegalovirus infection status.

CDR1 and CDR2, looked up from the germline V gene, are SGHNT and YENEEA. Trimming removed 5 bases from V and 0 bases from J, leaving 16 bases between the germline ends. The CDR3 measures 17 amino acids from cysteine to phenylalanine. The only DNA kept is the CDR3, 51 bases in frame from the first base. Broad study findings and their caveats: The authors suggested that the approach could potentially be extended to other disease states and immunological phenotypes. Across donors, most TCR sequences were observed very rarely, whereas some public TCRs were present in many individuals. In vitro tests confirmed that a few of the cytomegalovirus-associated TCR beta chains recognize cytomegalovirus antigens. A further reported finding was that TCR beta sequences accurately predicted the HLA-A and HLA-B alleles for most subjects in the first cohort. Because HLA typing was missing for some donors at each locus, association tests included only the typed subset. In a later analysis, HLA-associated TCR beta chains were found to be more clonally expanded and to have lower generation probabilities than equally common non-associated chains. A later analysis found that TCR association rates varied across HLA loci, with DRB1 alleles showing the most associated TCRs and HLA-C alleles the fewest. Immune exposure information for the cohort was limited to CMV serostatus. Cytomegalovirus status was reported to be diagnosed by the classifier with high specificity and sensitivity in both the original and validation cohorts. Most CMV-associated TCR beta chains appeared to be HLA-restricted in a later analysis, and the HLA associations seemed to be driven largely by CMV exposure. Some IMGT-functional V segments, including TRBV6-2 and TRBV6-3, could not be distinguished by the 87-base-pair reads and were therefore excluded. Strong co-occurrence of HLA alleles, especially DR and DQ, made assigning TCR associations to individual alleles difficult. Roughly uniform sequencing depth across donors was assumed in presence/absence analyses, although this assumption may not hold. Several of the top co-occurrence clusters appeared to be linked to parvovirus B19, influenza, CMV and Epstein-Barr virus, according to a later analysis. A later analysis associated about 18,000 TCR beta sequences with specific HLA alleles at a false discovery rate of 0.05. Compared with the approximately 710-donor mean, donors in an Asian-associated ancestry cluster had fewer N-insertions in productive TCRs, according to a later genetic analysis. A cluster of highly shared sequence variants was judged likely to be a technical artifact of the sequencing pipeline. In this cohort, only TCR beta chains were sequenced, and detectable features were limited by the absence of alpha or paired-chain data. An association between a missense DCLRE1C variant and V-gene and J-gene trimming of TCR beta chains was found in a later genetic analysis and replicated in an independent cohort. In an earlier analysis of about 540 of the donors, most TCR beta V segments were observed in productive rearrangements about 87% or about 30% of the time, broadly matching IMGT annotations. The study listed 150 to 200 TCR beta chains as associated with cytomegalovirus. Because counts were too low, roughly 16 rarely observed V segments, including chromosome 9 orphons, were left out of the earlier analysis of some 640 of the donors. Linkage disequilibrium might explain the correlated functional status among segregating V segments, but an unknown experimental factor could not be ruled out.

The library relied on the immunoSEQ multiplex PCR assay. A mixture of 60 forward primers for TCR Vbeta segments and 13 reverse primers for TCR Jbeta segments was used in the multiplex PCR. Amplification of the CDR3 region of rearranged TCR beta genes was performed with a multiplex PCR assay on genomic DNA. Amplified TCR beta libraries were sequenced as 87-base-pair reads on the Illumina HiSeq System. On the study's bioinformatics: In a later analysis, 80 million or so unique TCR beta chains were counted across the approximately 640 repertoires, and roughly 11 million of these chains were shared by at least two donors. A nearest-neighbor algorithm error-corrected the raw reads and collapsed the reads into unique sequences, merging closely related sequences to remove PCR and sequencing errors. V, D and J gene segments were assigned by aligning CDR3 sequences to IMGT reference sequences. Each retained sequence needed at least a six-nucleotide match to both a V gene segment and a J gene segment. A rearrangement was called productive if the CDR3 had no stop codons and remained in frame with V and J, and every other rearrangement was called non-productive. CDR3 was defined by IMGT convention, running from the second conserved V-encoded cysteine to the conserved J-encoded phenylalanine. The earlier analysis of some 600 of the donors excluded sequences that lacked an unambiguous match to a single V gene segment. In an earlier analysis of approximately 610 of the donors, V segments were called functional above 56.7% productive rearrangements and were called segregating when the between-donor standard deviation exceeded 5%. A statistical classification framework was developed to diagnose cytomegalovirus status using the catalog of TCR beta chain sequences. In a later analysis, V and J genes were assigned by comparing TCR nucleotide sequences against IMGT/GENE-DB human TR gene sequences. The TCRdist pipeline was used in a later analysis to assign CDR3 sequences and most-parsimonious VDJ recombination scenarios. In a later analysis, each TCR beta chain was defined by its CDR3 amino acid sequence together with its V-gene family, and reads lacking a unique V-gene family were excluded. To address suspected cross-contamination and a sequencing artifact, a later analysis removed a few hundred highly shared, low-generation-probability nucleotide sequences. In a later analysis, a clonal expansion index for each public chain was calculated from normalized within-repertoire ranks of inferred template counts. In a later analysis, generation probabilities were computed using a VDJ recombination model fitted to out-of-frame rearrangements, and the results were checked against IGoR. In a later analysis, hypergeometric tests were used to score TCR-TCR, TCR-HLA and TCR-CMV co-occurrence, with a repertoire-size bias correction applied to TCR pairs. A later analysis estimated false discovery rates by permuting HLA or CMV assignments 20 times. A later analysis grouped co-occurring TCRs with DBSCAN, adding TCRdist sequence similarity when clustering within HLA-allele-positive subsets. Repertoires with fewer than 30,000 or more than 120,000 public chains were left out of co-occurrence clustering, as were a handful of repertoires with anomalous nucleotide sharing. The source is immuneACCESS, and TCRdb retained only in-frame sequences with V and J called. Part of the clones is not carried over; for the studies checked, unresolved V genes explain less than half of this, and the remainder is unexplained. From that table come the V and J calls and clone size; the DNA was used to work out D and trimming. Within this sample are roughly 100,000 clones, with around 79% of them counted one time only. Of the sample, under 4.5% falls within the top ten clones.

The cohort was made up of hundreds of healthy bone marrow donors. All cohort members were sampled while nominally healthy, although unrecorded immune exposures were likely present. The donor tested CMV seropositive and was one of the 289 seropositive cohort members. A peripheral blood sample was provided by each donor, and peripheral blood mononuclear cells were used for TCR beta sequencing. Genomic DNA was extracted from the blood cell samples with the Qiagen DNeasy Blood Extraction Kit. To note about this clone: Its specific antigen is unknown. Base qualities are not at hand, and no much larger clone is one base apart.

The sequence was collected from a man in his fifties in good health and CMV-seropositive. The chain couples TRBV11-3 to TRBJ2-2, and the D gene may be TRBD2, 5 bases matching. Sequencing was performed on PBMCs. The bases read TGTGCCAGCAGCCCCAAGTGGGAGAGCGCGAACACCGGGGAGCTGTTTTTT. Translated, it gives CASSPKWESANTGELFF.